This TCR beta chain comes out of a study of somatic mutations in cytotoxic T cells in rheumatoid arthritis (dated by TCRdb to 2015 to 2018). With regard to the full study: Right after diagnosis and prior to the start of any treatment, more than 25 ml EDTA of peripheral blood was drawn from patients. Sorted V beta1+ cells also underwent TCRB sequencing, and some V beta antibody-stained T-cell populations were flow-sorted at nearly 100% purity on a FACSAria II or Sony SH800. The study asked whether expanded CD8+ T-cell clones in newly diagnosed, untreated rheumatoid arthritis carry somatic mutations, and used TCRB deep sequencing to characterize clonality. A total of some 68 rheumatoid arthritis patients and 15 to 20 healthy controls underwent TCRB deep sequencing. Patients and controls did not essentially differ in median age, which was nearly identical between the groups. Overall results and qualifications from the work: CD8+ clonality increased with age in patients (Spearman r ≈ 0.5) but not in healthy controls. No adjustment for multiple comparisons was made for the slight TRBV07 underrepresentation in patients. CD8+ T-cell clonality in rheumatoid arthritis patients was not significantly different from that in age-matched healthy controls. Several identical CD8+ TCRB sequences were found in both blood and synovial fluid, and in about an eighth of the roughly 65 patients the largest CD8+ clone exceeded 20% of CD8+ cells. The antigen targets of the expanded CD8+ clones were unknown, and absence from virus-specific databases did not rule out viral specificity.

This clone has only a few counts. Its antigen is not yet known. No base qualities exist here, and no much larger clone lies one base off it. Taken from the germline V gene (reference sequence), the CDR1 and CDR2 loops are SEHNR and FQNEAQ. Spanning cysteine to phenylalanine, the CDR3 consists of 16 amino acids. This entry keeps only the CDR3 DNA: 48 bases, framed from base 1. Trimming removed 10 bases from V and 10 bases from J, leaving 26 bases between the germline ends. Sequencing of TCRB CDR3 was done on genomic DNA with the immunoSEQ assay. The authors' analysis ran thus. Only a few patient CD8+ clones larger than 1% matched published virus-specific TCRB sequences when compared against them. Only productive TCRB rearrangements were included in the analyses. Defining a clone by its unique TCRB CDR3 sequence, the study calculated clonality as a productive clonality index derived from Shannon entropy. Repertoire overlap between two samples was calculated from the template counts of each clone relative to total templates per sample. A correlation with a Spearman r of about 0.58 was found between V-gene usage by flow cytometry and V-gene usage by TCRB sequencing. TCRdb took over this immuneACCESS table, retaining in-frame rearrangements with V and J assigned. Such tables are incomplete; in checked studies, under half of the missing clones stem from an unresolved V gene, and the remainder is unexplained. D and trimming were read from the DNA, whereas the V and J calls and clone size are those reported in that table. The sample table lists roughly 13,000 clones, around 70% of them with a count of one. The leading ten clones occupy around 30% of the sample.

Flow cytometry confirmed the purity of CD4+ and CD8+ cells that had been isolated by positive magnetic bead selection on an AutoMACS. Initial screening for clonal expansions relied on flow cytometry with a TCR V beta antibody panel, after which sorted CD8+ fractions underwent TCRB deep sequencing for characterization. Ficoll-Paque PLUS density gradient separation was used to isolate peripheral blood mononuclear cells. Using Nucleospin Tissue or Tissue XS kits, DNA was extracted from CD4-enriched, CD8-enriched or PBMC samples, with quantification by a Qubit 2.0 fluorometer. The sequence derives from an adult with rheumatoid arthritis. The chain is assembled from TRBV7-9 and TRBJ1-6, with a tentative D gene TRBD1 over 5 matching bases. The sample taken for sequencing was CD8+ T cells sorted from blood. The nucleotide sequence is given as TGTGCCACCCCGACCCCCGGGGAGGGACTGTCCTCACCCCTCCACTTT. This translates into CATPTPGEGLSSPLHF. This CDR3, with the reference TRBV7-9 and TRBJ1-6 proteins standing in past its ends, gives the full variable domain DTGVSQNPRHKITKRGQNVTFRCDPISEHNRLYWYRQTLGQGPEFLTYFQNEAQLEKSRLLSDRFSAERPKGSFSTLEIQRTEQGDSAMYLCATPTPGEGLSSPLHFGNGTRLTVT.